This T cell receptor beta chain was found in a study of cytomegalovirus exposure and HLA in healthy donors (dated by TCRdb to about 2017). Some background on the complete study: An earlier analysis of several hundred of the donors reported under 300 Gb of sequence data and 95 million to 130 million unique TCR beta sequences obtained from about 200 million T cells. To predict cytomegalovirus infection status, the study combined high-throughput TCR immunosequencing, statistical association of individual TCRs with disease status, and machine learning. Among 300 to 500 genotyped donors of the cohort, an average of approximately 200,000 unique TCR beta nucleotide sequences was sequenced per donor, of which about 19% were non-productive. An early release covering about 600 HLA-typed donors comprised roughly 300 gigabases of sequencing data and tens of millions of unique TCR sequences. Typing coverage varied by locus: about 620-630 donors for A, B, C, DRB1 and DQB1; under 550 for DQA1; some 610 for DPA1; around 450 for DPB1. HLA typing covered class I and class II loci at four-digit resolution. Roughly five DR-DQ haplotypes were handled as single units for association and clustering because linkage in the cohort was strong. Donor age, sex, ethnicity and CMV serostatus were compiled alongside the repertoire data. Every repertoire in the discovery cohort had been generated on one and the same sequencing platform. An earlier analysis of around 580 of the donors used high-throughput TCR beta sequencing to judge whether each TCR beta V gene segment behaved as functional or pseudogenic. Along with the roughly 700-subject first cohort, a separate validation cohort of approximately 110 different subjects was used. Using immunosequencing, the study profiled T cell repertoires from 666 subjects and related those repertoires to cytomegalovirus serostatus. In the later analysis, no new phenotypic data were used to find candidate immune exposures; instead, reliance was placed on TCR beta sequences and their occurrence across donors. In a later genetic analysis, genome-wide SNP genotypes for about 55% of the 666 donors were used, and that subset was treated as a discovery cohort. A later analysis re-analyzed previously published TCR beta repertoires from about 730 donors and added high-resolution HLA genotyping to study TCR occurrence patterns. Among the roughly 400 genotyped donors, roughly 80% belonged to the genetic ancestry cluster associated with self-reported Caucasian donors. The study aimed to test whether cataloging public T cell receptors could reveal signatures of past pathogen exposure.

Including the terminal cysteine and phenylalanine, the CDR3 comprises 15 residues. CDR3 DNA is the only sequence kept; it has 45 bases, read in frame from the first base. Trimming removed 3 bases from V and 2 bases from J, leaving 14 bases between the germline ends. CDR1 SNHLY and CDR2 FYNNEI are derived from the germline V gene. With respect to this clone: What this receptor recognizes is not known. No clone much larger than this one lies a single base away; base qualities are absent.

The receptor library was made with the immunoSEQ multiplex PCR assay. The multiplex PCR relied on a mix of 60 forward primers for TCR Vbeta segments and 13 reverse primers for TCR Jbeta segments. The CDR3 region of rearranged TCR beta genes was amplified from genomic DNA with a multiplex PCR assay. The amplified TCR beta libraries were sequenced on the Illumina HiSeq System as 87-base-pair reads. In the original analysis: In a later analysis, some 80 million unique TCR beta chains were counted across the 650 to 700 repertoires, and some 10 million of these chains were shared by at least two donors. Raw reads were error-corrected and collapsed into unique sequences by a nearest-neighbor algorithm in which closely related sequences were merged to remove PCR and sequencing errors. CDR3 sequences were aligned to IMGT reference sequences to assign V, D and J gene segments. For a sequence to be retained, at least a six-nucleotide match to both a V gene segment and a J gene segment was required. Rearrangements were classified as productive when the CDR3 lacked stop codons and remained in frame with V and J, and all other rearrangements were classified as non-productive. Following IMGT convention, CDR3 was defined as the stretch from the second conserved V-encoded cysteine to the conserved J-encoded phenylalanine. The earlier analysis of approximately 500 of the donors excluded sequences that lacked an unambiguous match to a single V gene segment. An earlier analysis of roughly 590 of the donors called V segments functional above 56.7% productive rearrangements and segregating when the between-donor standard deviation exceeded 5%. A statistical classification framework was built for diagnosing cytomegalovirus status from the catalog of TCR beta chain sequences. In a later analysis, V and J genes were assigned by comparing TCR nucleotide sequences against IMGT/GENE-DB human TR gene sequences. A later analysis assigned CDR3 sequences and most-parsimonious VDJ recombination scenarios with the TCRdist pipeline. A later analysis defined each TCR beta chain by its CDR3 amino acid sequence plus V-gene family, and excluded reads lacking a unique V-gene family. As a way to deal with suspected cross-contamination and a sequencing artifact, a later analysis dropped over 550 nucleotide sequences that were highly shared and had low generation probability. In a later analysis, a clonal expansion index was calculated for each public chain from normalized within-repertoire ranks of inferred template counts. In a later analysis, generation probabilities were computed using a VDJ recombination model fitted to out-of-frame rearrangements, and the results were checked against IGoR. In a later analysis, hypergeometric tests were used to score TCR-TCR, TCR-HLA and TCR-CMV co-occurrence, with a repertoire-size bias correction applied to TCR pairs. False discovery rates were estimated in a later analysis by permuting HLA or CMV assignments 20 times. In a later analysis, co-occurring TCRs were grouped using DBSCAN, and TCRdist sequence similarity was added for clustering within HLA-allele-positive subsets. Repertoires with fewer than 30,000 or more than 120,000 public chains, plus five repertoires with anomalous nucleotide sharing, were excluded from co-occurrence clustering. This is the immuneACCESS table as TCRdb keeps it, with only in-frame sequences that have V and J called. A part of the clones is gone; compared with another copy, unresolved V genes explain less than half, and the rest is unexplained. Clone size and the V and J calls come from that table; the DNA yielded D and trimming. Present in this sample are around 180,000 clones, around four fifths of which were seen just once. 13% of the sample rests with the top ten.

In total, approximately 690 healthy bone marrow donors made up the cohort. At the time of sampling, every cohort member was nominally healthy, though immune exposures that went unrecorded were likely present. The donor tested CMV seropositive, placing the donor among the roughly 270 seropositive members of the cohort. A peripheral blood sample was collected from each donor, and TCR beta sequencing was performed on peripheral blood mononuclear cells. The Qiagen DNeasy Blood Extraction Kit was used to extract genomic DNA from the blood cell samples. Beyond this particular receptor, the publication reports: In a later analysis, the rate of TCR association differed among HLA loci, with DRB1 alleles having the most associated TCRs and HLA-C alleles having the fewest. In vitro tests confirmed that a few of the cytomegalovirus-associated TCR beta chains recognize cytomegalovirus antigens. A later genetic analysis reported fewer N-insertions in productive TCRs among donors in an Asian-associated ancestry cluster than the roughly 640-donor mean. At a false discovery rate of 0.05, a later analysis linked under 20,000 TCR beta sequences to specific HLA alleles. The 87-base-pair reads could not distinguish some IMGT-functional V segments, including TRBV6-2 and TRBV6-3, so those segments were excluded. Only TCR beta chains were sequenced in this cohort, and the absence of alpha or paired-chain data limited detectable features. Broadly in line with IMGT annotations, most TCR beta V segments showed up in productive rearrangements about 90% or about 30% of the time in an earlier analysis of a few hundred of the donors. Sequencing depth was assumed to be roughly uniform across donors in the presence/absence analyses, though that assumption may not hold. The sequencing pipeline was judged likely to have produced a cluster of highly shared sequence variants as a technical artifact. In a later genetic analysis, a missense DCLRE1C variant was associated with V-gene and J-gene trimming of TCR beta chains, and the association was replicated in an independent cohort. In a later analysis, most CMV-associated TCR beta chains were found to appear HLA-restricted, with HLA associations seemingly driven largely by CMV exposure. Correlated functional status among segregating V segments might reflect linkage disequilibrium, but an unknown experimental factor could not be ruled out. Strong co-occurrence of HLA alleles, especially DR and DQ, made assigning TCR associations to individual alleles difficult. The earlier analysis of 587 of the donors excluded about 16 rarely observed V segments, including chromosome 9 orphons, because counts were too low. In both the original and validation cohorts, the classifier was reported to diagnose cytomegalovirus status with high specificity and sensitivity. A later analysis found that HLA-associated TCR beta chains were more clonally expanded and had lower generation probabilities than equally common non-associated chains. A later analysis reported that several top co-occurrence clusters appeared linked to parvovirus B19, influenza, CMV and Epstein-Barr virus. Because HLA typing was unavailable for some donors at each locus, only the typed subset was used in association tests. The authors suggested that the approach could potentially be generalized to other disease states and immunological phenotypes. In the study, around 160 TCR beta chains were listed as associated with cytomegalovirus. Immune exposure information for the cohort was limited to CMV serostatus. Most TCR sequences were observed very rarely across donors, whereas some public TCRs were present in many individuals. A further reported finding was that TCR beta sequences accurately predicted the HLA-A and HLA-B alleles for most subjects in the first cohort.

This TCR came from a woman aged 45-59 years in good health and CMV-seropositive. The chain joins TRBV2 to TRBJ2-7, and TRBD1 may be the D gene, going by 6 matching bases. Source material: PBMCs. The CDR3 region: CASSEGPGVPYEQYF. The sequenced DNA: TGTGCCAGCAGTGAGGGGCCAGGGGTCCCCTACGAGCAGTACTTC.